This T cell receptor beta chain was captured by sequencing in a study of blood T cell repertoires in COVID-19. Study background: COVID-19 samples from acute and convalescent phases originated in the United States, Italy and Spain. Sources were T cells, B-cell-depleted T cells, or PBMCs; the material itself was cDNA or gDNA.

Enrollment of patients from Seattle took place during active infection, with longitudinal follow-up. In the study's own analysis: Scientists estimated how many nucleated cells there were by amplifying reference gene primers. TCRdb's table, derived via immunoSEQ multiplex PCR, lists solely in-frame clones and lacks some. The D gene and trimming were derived from the DNA, and the V and J assignments and clone size from that table. The data contain about 250,000 clones, about 87% of them seen just once; the ten biggest clones take up under 8%. V lost 6 bases to trimming and J lost 5 bases, with 10 bases between them. The CDR3 extends over 12 amino acids. The germline V gene encodes CDR1 MNHEY and CDR2 SMNVEV (reference sequence).

This chain joins TRBV27 and TRBJ1-1; D may be TRBD1 (6 bases). The specimen was peripheral blood. This TCR derives from a young woman with COVID-19, enrolled during active disease. The DNA for the CDR3 is TGTGCCAGCAGCCTCAGGGGTACTGAAGCTTTCTTT. The encoded protein is CASSLRGTEAFF.